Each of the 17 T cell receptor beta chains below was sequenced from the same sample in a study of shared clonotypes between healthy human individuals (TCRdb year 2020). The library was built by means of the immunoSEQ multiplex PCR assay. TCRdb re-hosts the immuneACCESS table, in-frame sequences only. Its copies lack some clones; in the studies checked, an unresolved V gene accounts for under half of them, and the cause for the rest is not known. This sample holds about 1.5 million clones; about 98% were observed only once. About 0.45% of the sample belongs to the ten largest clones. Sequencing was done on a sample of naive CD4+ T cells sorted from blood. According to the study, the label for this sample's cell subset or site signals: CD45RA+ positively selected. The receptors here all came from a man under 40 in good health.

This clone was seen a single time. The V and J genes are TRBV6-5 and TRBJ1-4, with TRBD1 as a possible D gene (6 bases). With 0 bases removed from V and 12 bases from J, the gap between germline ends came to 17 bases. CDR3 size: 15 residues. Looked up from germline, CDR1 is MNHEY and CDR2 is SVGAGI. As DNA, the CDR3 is TGTGCCAGCAGTTACTCGAATGTACAGGGTCGAGAACTGTTTTTT. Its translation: CASSYSNVQGRELFF.

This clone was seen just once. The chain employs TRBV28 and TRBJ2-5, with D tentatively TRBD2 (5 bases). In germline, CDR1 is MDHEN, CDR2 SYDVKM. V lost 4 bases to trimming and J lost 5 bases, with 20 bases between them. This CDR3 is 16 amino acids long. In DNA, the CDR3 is TGTGCCAGCAGTTCCTTAGCGCGACCTCGCGGGGAGACCCAGTACTTC. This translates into CASSSLARPRGETQYF.

CDR3 in amino acids: CASSEETGDTEAFF. In nucleotides, the CDR3 is TGTGCCAGCAGCGAAGAGACAGGAGACACTGAAGCTTTCTTT. The chain links TRBV7-9 to TRBJ1-1; tentative D call: TRBD1 (6 bases). CDR3 length equals 14 residues. Germline V gene sequence: CDR1 SEHNR, CDR2 FQNEAQ (reference sequence). With 5 bases removed from V and 3 bases from J, the gap between germline ends came to 13 bases.

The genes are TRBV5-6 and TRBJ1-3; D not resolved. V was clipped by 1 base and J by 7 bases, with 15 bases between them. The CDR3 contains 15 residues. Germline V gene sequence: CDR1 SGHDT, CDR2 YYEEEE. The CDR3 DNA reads TGTGCCAGCAGCTTGACACCACAGACCCTCAACACCATATATTTT. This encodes CASSLTPQTLNTIYF.

CDR3 in amino acids: CAWSAARGRLAEAFF. The CDR3 DNA is TGTGCCTGGAGTGCGGCCAGGGGGCGACTGGCTGAAGCTTTCTTT. The chain carries TRBV30 and TRBJ1-1; 8 bases line up with TRBD1. The ends lost 1 base at V and 6 bases at J; junction bases unmatched: 10. Germline V gives CDR1 GTSNPN, CDR2 SVGIG (reference sequence). This CDR3 spans 15 amino acids.

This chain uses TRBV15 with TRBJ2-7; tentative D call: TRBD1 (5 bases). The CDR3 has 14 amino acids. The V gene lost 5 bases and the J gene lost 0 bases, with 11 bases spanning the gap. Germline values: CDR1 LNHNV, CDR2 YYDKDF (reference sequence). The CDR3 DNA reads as TGTGCCACCAGCCGTCCCAGGGACTCCTACGAGCAGTACTTC. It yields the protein CATSRPRDSYEQYF.

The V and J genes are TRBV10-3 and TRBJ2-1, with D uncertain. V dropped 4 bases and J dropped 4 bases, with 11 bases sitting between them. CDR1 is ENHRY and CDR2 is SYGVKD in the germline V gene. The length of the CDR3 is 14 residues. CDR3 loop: CAISAALGYNEQFF. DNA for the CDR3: TGTGCCATCAGTGCCGCCCTCGGGTACAATGAGCAGTTCTTC.

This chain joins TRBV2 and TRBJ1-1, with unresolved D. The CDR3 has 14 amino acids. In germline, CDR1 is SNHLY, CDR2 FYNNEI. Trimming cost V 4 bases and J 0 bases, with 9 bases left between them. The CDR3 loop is CASSARAMNTEAFF. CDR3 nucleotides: TGTGCCAGCAGTGCGAGAGCCATGAACACTGAAGCTTTCTTT.

The CDR3 reads CASRPPTGAPNTGELFF. The CDR3 nucleotides read TGTGCCAGCAGGCCCCCGACAGGAGCACCGAACACCGGGGAGCTGTTTTTT. The rearrangement links TRBV2 to TRBJ2-2; weak D call: TRBD1 (6 bases). Deletions cut 6 bases from V and 0 bases from J, with 17 bases between. The CDR3 length is 17 residues. Germline V CDR1 and CDR2: SNHLY, FYNNEI.

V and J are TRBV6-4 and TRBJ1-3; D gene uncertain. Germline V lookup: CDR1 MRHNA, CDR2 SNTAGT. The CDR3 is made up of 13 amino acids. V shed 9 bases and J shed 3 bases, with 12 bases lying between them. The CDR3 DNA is TGTGCCAGTTGGTCATCAGGTGGAAACACCATATATTTT. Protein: CASWSSGGNTIYF.

For the CDR3, the DNA is TGTGCCAGCAGCCCCTTGCCGGAGCTTTTCTTC. This translates into CASSPLPELFF. This chain connects TRBV7-9 to TRBJ2-1; D is ambiguous. CDR3 size: 11 residues. V lost 5 bases and J lost 16, with 15 bases in between. Germline V gene data show CDR1 as SEHNR and CDR2 as FQNEAQ (reference sequence).

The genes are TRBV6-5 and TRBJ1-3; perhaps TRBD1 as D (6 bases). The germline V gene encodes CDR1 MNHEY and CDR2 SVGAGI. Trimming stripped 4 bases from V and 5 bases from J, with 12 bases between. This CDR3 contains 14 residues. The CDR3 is CASSFTGSRNTIYF. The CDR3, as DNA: TGTGCCAGCAGTTTCACAGGGTCTCGAAACACCATATATTTT.

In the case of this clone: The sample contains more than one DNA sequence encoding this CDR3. CDR3 loop: CASSIPGGSNQPQHF. The DNA for the CDR3 is TGTGCCAGTAGTATCCCCGGGGGGAGCAATCAGCCCCAGCATTTT. The V call is TRBV19, the J call TRBJ1-5, with D maybe TRBD1 (5 bases). Trimming removed 3 bases from V and 1 base from J, with 10 bases in between. The CDR3 is 15 amino acids. Germline CDR1 and CDR2: LNHDA and SQIVND (reference sequence).

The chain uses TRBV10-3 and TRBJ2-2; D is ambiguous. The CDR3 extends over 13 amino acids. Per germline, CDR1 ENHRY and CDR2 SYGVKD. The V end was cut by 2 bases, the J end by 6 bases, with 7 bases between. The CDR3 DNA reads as TGTGCCATCAGTGAGATGAGAGCCGGGGAGCTGTTTTTT. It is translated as CAISEMRAGELFF.

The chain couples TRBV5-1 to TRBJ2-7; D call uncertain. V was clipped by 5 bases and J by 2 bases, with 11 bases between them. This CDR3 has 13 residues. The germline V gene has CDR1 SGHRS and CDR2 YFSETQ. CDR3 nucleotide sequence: TGCGCCAGCAGTAAGGACCGGCCCTACGAGCAGTACTTC. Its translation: CASSKDRPYEQYF.

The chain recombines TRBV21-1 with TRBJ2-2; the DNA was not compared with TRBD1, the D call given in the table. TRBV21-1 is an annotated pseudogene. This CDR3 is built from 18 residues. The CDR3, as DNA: TGTGCCAGCAGCAAAGCTTTTATCAGGACAGGCAACACCGGGGAGCTGTTTTTT. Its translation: CASSKAFIRTGNTGELFF.

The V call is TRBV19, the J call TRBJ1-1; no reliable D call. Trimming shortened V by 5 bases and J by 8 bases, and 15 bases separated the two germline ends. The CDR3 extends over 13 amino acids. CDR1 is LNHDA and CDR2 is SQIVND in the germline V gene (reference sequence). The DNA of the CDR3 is TGTGCCAGTAGTTCGAACCCGGGATCGGAAGCTTTCTTT. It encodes CASSSNPGSEAFF.